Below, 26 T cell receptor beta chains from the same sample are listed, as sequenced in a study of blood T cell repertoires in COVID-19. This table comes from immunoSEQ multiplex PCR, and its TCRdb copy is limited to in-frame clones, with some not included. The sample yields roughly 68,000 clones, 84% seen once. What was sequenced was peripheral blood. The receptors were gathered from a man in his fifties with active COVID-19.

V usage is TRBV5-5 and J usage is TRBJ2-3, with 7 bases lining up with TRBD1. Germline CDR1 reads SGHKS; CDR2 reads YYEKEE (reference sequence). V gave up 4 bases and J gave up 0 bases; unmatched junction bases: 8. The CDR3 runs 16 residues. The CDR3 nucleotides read TGTGCCAGCAGCCCGGTAGGGACAGTGAGCACAGATACGCAGTATTTT. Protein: CASSPVGTVSTDTQYF.

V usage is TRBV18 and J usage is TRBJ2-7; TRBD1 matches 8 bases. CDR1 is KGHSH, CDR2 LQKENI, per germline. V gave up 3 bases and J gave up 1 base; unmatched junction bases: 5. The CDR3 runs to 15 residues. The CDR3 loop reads CASSPRGQGSYEQYF. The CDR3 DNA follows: TGTGCCAGCTCACCTCGAGGACAGGGTTCCTACGAGCAGTACTTC.

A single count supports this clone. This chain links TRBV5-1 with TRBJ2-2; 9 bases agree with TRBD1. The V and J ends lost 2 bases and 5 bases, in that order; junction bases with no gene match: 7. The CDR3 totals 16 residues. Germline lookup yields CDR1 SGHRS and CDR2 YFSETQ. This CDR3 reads CASSFIRQGGTGELFF. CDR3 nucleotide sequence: TGCGCCAGCAGCTTTATTCGACAGGGGGGAACCGGGGAGCTGTTTTTT.

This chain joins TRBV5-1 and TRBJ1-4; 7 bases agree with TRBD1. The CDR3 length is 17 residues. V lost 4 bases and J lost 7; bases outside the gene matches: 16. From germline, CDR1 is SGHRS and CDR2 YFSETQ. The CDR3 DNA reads TGCGCCAGCAGCACCGGGACAGCTACTGCGCGGGGTGAAAAACTGTTTTTT. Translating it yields CASSTGTATARGEKLFF.

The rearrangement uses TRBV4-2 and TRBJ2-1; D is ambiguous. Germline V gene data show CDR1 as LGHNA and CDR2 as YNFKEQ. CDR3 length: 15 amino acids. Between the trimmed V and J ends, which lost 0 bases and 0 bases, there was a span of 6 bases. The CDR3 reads CASSQDKSSYNEQFF. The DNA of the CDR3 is TGTGCCAGCAGCCAAGATAAGAGCTCCTACAATGAGCAGTTCTTC.

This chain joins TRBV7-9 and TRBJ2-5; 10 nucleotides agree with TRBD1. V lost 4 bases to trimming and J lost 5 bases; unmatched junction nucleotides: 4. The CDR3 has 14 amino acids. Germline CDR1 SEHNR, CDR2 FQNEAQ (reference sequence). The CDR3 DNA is TGTGCCAGCAGCTCGGACAGGGGGACGGAGACCCAGTACTTC. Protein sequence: CASSSDRGTETQYF.

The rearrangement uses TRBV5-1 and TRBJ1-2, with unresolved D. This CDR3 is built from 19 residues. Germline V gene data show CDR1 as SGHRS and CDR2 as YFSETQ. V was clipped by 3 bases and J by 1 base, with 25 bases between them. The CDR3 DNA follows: TGCGCCAGCAGCTCCCGGACCTACAGCGGCCGACCTATTAACTATGGCTACACCTTC. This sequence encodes CASSSRTYSGRPINYGYTF. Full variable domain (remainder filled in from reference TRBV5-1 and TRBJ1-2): KAGVTQTPRYLIKTRGQQVTLSCSPISGHRSVSWYQQTPGQGLQFLFEYFSETQRNKGNFPGRFSGRQFSNSRSEMNVSTLELGDSALYLCASSSRTYSGRPINYGYTFGSGTRLTVV.

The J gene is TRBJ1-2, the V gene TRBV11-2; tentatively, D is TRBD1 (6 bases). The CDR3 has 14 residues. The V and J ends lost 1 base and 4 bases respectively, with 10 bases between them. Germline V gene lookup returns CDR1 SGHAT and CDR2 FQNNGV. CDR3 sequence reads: CASSLAGVGYGYTF. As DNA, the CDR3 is TGTGCCAGCAGCTTAGCAGGGGTCGGCTATGGCTACACCTTC.

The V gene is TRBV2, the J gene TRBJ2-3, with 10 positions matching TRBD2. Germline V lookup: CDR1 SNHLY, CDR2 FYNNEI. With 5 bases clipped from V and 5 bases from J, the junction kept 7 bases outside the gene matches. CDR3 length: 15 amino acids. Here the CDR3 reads CASSRLAGAGDTQYF. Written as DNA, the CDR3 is TGTGCCAGCAGTCGCCTAGCGGGGGCCGGAGATACGCAGTATTTT.

The CDR3 nucleotides are TGCGCCAGCAGCTCAGCTCTGACAGGGGGCAGTGTCTACGAGCAGTACTTC. Its protein is CASSSALTGGSVYEQYF. The chain employs TRBV5-1 and TRBJ2-7; 10 nucleotides agree with TRBD1. This CDR3 is built from 17 residues. Unmatched junction bases numbered 12, after V lost 3 bases and J lost 3 bases. Germline V gene sequence: CDR1 SGHRS, CDR2 YFSETQ.

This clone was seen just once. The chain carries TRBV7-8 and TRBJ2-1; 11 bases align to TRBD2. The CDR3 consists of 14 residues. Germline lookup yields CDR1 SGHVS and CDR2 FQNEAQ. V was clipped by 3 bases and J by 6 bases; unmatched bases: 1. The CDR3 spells CASSFSGRANEQFF. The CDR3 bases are TGTGCCAGCAGCTTTAGCGGGAGGGCCAATGAGCAGTTCTTC.

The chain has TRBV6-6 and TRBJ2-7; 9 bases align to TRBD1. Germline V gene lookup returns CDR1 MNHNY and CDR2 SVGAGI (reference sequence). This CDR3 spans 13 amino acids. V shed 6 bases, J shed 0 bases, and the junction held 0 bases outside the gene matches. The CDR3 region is CASRTGGSYEQYF. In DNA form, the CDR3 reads TGTGCCAGCAGGACAGGGGGCTCCTACGAGCAGTACTTC.

CDR3 sequence: CASSLEDRVGGYTF. In DNA form, the CDR3 reads TGCGCCAGCAGCTTGGAAGACAGGGTCGGTGGCTACACCTTC. This chain joins TRBV5-1 and TRBJ1-2, with 7 nucleotides matching TRBD1. CDR1 and CDR2 from the germline V gene are SGHRS and YFSETQ. The CDR3 covers 14 residues. Trimming at V came to 0 bases and at J to 7 bases, leaving 6 bases not matched to a gene.

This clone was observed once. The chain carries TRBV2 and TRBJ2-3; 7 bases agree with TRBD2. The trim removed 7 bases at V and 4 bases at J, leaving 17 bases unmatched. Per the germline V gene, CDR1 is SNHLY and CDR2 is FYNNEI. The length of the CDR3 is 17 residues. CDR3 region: CASKKETSRGEADTQYF. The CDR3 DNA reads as TGTGCCAGCAAGAAGGAGACTAGCCGGGGTGAGGCAGATACGCAGTATTTT.

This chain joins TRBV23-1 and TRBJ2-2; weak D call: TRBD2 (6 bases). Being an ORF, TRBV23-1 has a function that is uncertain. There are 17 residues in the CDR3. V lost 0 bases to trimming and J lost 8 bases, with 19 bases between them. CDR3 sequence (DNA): TGCGCCAGCAGTCAATCGAAGCGACGGATCCGGGAGGGGGAGCTGTTTTTT. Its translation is CASSQSKRRIREGELFF.

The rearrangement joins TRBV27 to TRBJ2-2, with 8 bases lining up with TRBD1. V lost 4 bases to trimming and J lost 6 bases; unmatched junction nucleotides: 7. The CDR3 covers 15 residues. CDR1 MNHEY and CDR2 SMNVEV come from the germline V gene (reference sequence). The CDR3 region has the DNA TGTGCCAGCAGTTGGGACAGGAGGACGTCCGGGGAGCTGTTTTTT. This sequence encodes CASSWDRRTSGELFF.

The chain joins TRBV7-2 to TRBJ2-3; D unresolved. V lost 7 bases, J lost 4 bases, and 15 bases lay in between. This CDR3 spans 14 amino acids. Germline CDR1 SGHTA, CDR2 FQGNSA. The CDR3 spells CASIQTRVPDTQYF. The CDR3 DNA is TGTGCCAGCATCCAAACCCGGGTACCAGATACGCAGTATTTT. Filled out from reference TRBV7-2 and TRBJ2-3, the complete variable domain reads GAGVSQSPSNKVTEKGKDVELRCDPISGHTALYWYRQSLGQGLEFLIYFQGNSAPDKSGLPSDRFSAERTGGSVSTLTIQRTQQEDSAVYLCASIQTRVPDTQYFGPGTRLTVL.

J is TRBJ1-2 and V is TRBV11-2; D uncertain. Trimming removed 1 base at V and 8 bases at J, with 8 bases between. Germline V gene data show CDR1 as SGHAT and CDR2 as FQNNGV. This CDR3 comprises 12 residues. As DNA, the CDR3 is TGTGCCAGCAGCTTAGTTCCTGGCGGCTACACCTTC. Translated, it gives CASSLVPGGYTF. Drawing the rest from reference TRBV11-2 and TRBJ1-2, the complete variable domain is EAGVAQSPRYKIIEKRQSVAFWCNPISGHATLYWYQQILGQGPKLLIQFQNNGVVDDSQLPKDRFSAERLKGVDSTLKIQPAKLEDSAVYLCASSLVPGGYTFGSGTRLTVV.

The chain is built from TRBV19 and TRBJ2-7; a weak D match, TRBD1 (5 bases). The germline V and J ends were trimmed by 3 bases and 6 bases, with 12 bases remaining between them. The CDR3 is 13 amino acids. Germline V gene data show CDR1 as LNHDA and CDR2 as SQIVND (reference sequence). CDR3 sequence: CASSIGADREQYF. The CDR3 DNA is TGTGCCAGTAGTATTGGGGCAGACCGCGAGCAGTACTTC.

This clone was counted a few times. The CDR3 DNA reads as TGTGCCAGCGAAAACAGGGCTAGCAATCAGCCCCAGCATTTT. Encoded protein: CASENRASNQPQHF. The rearrangement links TRBV19 to TRBJ1-5; perhaps TRBD1 as D (6 bases). Germline V lookup: CDR1 LNHDA, CDR2 SQIVND (reference sequence). Trimming shortened V by 9 bases and J by 0 bases, and 12 bases separated the two germline ends. The CDR3 is made up of 14 amino acids.

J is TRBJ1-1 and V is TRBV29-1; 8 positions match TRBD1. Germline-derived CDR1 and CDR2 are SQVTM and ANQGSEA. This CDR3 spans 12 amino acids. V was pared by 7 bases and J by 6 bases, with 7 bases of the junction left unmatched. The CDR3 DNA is TGCAGCGCAAGGACAGGGAGGTCTGAAGCTTTCTTT. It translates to CSARTGRSEAFF.

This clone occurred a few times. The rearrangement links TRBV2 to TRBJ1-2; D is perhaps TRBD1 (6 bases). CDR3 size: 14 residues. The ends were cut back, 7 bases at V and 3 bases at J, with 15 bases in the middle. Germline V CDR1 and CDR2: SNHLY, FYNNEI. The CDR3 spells CASMRTESDYGYTF. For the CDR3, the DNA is TGTGCCAGCATGAGGACAGAATCGGACTATGGCTACACCTTC.

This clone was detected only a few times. The CDR3 loop reads CASSPGSENTEAFF. DNA of the CDR3: TGTGCCAGCAGCCCCGGGAGCGAGAACACTGAAGCTTTCTTT. V is TRBV11-2 and J is TRBJ1-1, with D hard to call. Germline values: CDR1 SGHAT, CDR2 FQNNGV. The V end lost 5 bases, the J end lost 1 base, and 11 bases lay between the germline ends. This CDR3 contains 14 residues.

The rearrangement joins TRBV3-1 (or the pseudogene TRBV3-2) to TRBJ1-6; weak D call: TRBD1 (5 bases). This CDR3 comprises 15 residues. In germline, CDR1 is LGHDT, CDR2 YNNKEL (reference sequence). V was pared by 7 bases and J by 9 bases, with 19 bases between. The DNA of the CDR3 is TGTGCCAGCACCCCCACGAAGGGGTCGAGTTCACCCCTCCACTTT. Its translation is CASTPTKGSSSPLHF.

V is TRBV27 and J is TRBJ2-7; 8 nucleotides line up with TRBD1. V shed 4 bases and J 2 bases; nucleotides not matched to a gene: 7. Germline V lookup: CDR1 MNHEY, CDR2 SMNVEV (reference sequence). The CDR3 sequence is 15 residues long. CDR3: CASSSTGTGPYEQYF. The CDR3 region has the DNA TGTGCCAGCAGTTCAACCGGGACAGGACCCTACGAGCAGTACTTC.

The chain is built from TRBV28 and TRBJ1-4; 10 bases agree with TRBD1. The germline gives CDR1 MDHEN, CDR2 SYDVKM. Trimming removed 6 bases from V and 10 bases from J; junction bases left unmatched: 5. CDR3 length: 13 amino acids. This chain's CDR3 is CASSAGQGRKLFF. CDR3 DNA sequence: TGTGCCAGCAGCGCGGGACAGGGGCGAAAACTGTTTTTT.